This T cell receptor beta chain was captured in a study of regulatory T cells in long-lasting Graves disease (dated by TCRdb to the early 2020s). Context from the whole study: Patients with newly diagnosed Graves' disease had been on antithyroid drugs for under 3 months. The study took place in China and was registered as a clinical trial. TCR sequencing covered some 13 persistent and around 20 newly diagnosed Graves' disease patients, approximately 33 samples in total. Patients with persistent Graves' disease were compared with patients with newly diagnosed Graves' disease using TCR sequencing and RNA sequencing of peripheral blood. Beyond this particular receptor, the publication reports: As a limitation, the authors acknowledged that the small sample size may reduce accuracy. Only the TCR beta chain was sequenced and analyzed. Because the primary lesion, thyroid tissue, could not be accessed, the study looked at peripheral blood alone. Preferential use of TRBV28, TRBJ1-2 and TRBJ2-5 was observed in persistent disease, whereas TRBV20-1 and TRBJ2-1 were favored in newly diagnosed disease. Compared with newly diagnosed patients, persistent Graves' disease patients had lower TCR Shannon entropy and fewer highly expanded clones, which suggests clonal expansion. A larger number of public clonotypes was shared among persistent patients (approximately 2,600) than among newly diagnosed patients (around 870).

The time point label, read with the paper, signifies: newly diagnosed GD, antithyroid drugs for less than 3 months. RNA was extracted from PBMCs in TRIzol for both TCR sequencing and RNA sequencing. The diagnosis of Graves' disease was made according to American Thyroid Association guidelines. Patients for the study were recruited at an endocrinology department in Xi'an, China. Each patient gave around 9 milliliters of peripheral blood, collected in an EDTA anticoagulant tube. PBMCs were isolated by Ficoll Paque Plus density gradient separation without further T cell sorting. An Agilent 2100 Bioanalyzer and agarose gel were used to check RNA quality, and a NanoDrop 2000 was used to measure RNA concentration. The germline V gene (reference sequence) yields GTSNPN for CDR1 and SVGIG for CDR2. There are 14 amino acids in the CDR3, from cysteine to phenylalanine inclusive. Of the read, only the CDR3 DNA is kept; its 42 bases are in frame from base 1. At the junction V is shortened by 0 bases and J by 5 bases, with 11 bases in between.

The library was built by means of multiplex PCR. These reads were obtained on an Illumina HiSeq 4000. TCR beta libraries were built with iRepertoire HTBI primers and Arm-PCR amplification of CDR3 regions. Gel purification was performed on PCR products prior to sequencing. From the authors' description of their analysis: A total of fewer than 70 TRBV and some 15 TRBJ segments were identified across samples and were used for gene usage analysis of CDR3 amino acid clonotypes. COPE and FqMerger were used to merge the filtered high-quality paired reads into contigs. BLAST was used to align contigs to IMGT TRBV, TRBD and TRBJ reference genes, and CDR3 was defined according to IMGT. Any clonotype with a frequency above 0.1% was classified as a highly expanded clone. Shannon entropy was used to measure repertoire diversity, and the Gini coefficient was used to measure V-J evenness. Clonotypes shared by more than one individual were considered public. In-frame beta chains were kept once TCRdb had trimmed the public reads at Q25 with fastp and called clones with MiXCR. Entries are consolidated by CDR3 protein sequence, retaining the most common genes and DNA. These V and J calls are TCRdb output, not the study's own analysis. Recorded for this sample are roughly 400,000 distinct CDR3 sequences; approximately 15% of them occurred a single time. The top ten clones comprise about 7.6% of the sample.

This clonotype was picked up many times. Its antigen is not yet known. Base qualities were left out, and no much larger clone turns up one base away. The sample was also reused in another study, on T cells in Graves' hyperthyroidism and ophthalmopathy. Taken from the second paper: A patient counted as having stable Graves' hyperthyroidism if no progression to ophthalmopathy occurred over 18 months of follow-up. The hyperthyroidism patients were between 18 and 65 years old and newly diagnosed, with a disease duration of less than 2 months. Any patient with an uncontrolled infection, another autoimmune disease, pregnancy or lactation was excluded. Diagnoses were based on clinical symptoms, serum thyroxine and TRAb, thyroid ultrasound and orbital computed tomography. For the first round of RT-PCR on the TCR CDR3, the HTBI primer set was used together with the Qiagen OneStep RT-PCR kit. Most expanded thyroid clonotypes (frequency above 0.001) were also detected in blood, a finding suggesting that blood repertoires may reflect thyroid immune responses. In cross-validation, a model built on a 13 V-J signature told ophthalmopathy apart from stable hyperthyroidism with approximately 90% sensitivity and approximately 84% specificity, and in testing the same model reached 80%/75%. In validation, the model predicted progression to ophthalmopathy with roughly 66% sensitivity and about 72% specificity, a median of about 6.7 months before onset. A discovery cohort of roughly 96 patients, roughly 45 with Graves' ophthalmopathy and under 60 with stable Graves' hyperthyroidism, was used to find distinguishing TCR V-J signatures. Prospective prediction of ophthalmopathy was tested in an independent validation cohort of approximately 19 hyperthyroidism patients and 17 patients who later progressed to ophthalmopathy. The roughly 94 discovery patients were randomly split 7:3 into training and test sets. In six Graves' hyperthyroidism patients, the study also compared T-cell repertoires from thyroid tissue with T-cell repertoires from blood. After sampling, hyperthyroidism patients received methimazole starting at 30 mg daily, and ophthalmopathy patients received high-dose intravenous methylprednisolone. A second multiplex PCR round built the libraries, followed by size selection and purification. Sequencing of the libraries was done on an Illumina HiSeq2000 using paired-end 100 bp reads. Raw data were processed with SOAPnuke, discarding reads with adapters, uncalled bases, mean Phred below 15, or no exact constant-primer or identifier match. COPE v1.2.5 was used to merge high-quality paired reads, and clonotypes were defined as unique nucleotide sequences. MiTCR v1.1 was used to align clonotypes to the IMGT TRBV, TRBD and TRBJ reference segments. The analysis was restricted to V-J combinations with a frequency above 0.0001, which together covered just over 99% of the repertoires. A TCS score was defined as the ratio of F50 (clonal expansion) to E x V (chaos), with BLOSUM62-based TCRdist applied between CDR3 peptides within each V-J. Welch's t-statistics and random forest reduced around 550 V-J features to under 15, which were used in a naive Bayes classifier (R e1071). Sample size was not statistically predetermined, and investigators were not blinded to group allocation. TCR Vbeta CDR3 sequencing of roughly 140 peripheral blood samples (43 ophthalmopathy, around 80 hyperthyroidism and roughly 17 progressor patients) is reported in the paper.

The sequencing used peripheral blood mononuclear cells (PBMCs), collected at new diagnosis, from a patient treated with antithyroid drugs. Recombination joined TRBV30 with TRBJ1-5, with no reliable assignment of the D segment. The origin of this receptor is a middle-aged woman with Graves disease. Donor details come from another sample of the same person, matched by shared clones. CDR3 reads: CAWSVLTSDQPQHF. The DNA is as follows: TGTGCCTGGAGTGTGCTGACATCGGATCAGCCCCAGCATTTT.